The rows below give T cell receptor beta chains drawn from one sample of a study of blood T cells in healthy people across ages. MiXCR, applied by TCRdb to the 5' RACE reads, yields one record per CDR3 protein. This table has roughly 800,000 distinct CDR3 sequences, 55% to 75% appearing once. Sequencing was carried out using blood. All receptors come from a young man in good health. The CDR3 runs from the conserved cysteine through the conserved F or W. Each record gives: CDR3 protein, CDR3 DNA, J gene, V gene, clone size, D gene. A D gene is named only where the DNA matches it firmly. Clone size is given for some rows only: seen once, a few or many times, or a class if the clone is expanded.

CASSPSGSVAHEQFF,TGTGCCAGCAGTCCAAGCGGGAGTGTCGCCCATGAGCAGTTCTTC,TRBJ2-1,TRBV12-3/TRBV12-4,.,TRBD2
CASSQGWGHEQYF,TGTGCCAGCAGCCAAGGTTGGGGCCACGAGCAGTACTTC,TRBJ2-7,TRBV7-9,.,.
CSASLAGKTYEQYF,TGCAGTGCTAGTCTAGCTGGAAAAACCTACGAGCAGTACTTC,TRBJ2-7,TRBV20-1,.,.
CASSPGTRSDTQYF,TGTGCCAGCAGCCCTGGGACACGTTCAGATACGCAGTATTTT,TRBJ2-3,TRBV5-4,.,.
CASSSTPTSSEITDTQYF,TGTGCCAGCAGCTCCACCCCGACTAGTTCGGAAATCACAGATACGCAGTATTTT,TRBJ2-3,TRBV7-9,.,.
CASSSPNYGYTF,TGTGCCAGCAGCTCACCCAACTATGGCTACACCTTC,TRBJ1-2,TRBV7-2,.,.
CASSPPGTSFLVQFF,TGTGCCAGCAGTCCGCCCGGGACTAGCTTCCTTGTGCAGTTCTTC,TRBJ2-1,TRBV28,.,TRBD2
CSVEAGGDEQYF,TGCAGCGTTGAGGCAGGGGGCGACGAGCAGTACTTC,TRBJ2-7,TRBV29-1,few,TRBD1
CATSQKRNTEAFF,TGTGCCACCTCGCAGAAACGGAACACTGAAGCTTTCTTT,TRBJ1-1,TRBV15,.,.
CSASLPGGFYEQYF,TGCAGTGCTAGCTTGCCGGGGGGATTCTACGAGCAGTACTTC,TRBJ2-7,TRBV20-1,.,TRBD2
CASIRDYWRETQYF,TGTGCCAGTATCCGGGACTATTGGCGAGAGACCCAGTACTTC,TRBJ2-5,TRBV2,.,TRBD2
CASASAGHSSYNEQYF,TGCGCCAGCGCGAGCGCCGGTCATAGCTCCTACAATGAGCAGTACTTC,TRBJ2-7,TRBV5-1,once,.
CSARVPGLGQPQHF,TGCAGTGCTAGAGTTCCGGGGCTGGGGCAGCCCCAGCATTTT,TRBJ1-5,TRBV20-1,.,.
CASSFRDPGGTQYF,TGTGCCAGCAGTTTCCGAGACCCCGGGGGGACCCAGTACTTC,TRBJ2-5,TRBV12-3/TRBV12-4,.,.
CSACGATDTQYF,TGCAGTGCGTGCGGGGCCACAGATACGCAGTATTTT,TRBJ2-3,TRBV20-1,.,.
CASSPRVGEQYF,TGTGCCAGCAGTCCCCGCGTGGGAGAGCAGTACTTC,TRBJ2-5,TRBV12-3/TRBV12-4,once,.
CASSLAAGVYNEQFF,TGTGCCAGCAGCTTAGCCGCAGGGGTCTACAATGAGCAGTTCTTC,TRBJ2-1,TRBV7-9,.,.
CASNRFRGNIGAVPDTDTQYF,TGTGCCAGCAACCGATTCAGGGGGAATATCGGCGCGGTACCCGACACAGATACGCAGTATTTT,TRBJ2-3,TRBV21-1,.,.
CASSFDMTGGFMNTEAFF,TGTGCCAGCAGCTTTGACATGACAGGGGGCTTCATGAACACTGAAGCTTTCTTT,TRBJ1-1,TRBV7-9,.,TRBD1
CSAPDGSQETQYF,TGCAGTGCACCGGACGGTAGCCAAGAGACCCAGTACTTC,TRBJ2-5,TRBV20-1,.,.
CSAHGTVNQPQHF,TGCAGTGCCCATGGGACAGTAAATCAGCCCCAGCATTTT,TRBJ1-5,TRBV20-1,.,TRBD1
CASSFSVGQNRYGYTF,TGTGCCAGCAGTTTTAGCGTCGGGCAGAATCGTTATGGCTACACCTTC,TRBJ1-2,TRBV12-3/TRBV12-4,.,.
CSIHQGAGETQYF,TGCAGCATACACCAGGGGGCGGGTGAGACCCAGTACTTC,TRBJ2-5,TRBV29-1,.,TRBD1
CASSWGLQETQYF,TGTGCCAGCTCTTGGGGACTTCAAGAGACCCAGTACTTC,TRBJ2-5,TRBV14,many,.
CASSVARREQYF,TGTGCCAGCAGCGTAGCACGGCGGGAGCAGTACTTC,TRBJ2-7,TRBV9,once,.
CASSQGLYTYNEQFF,TGTGCCAGCAGCCAGGGACTATATACCTACAATGAGCAGTTCTTC,TRBJ2-1,TRBV11-1,few,TRBD2
CSARETGRALTF,TGCAGTGCTAGAGAGACAGGGAGGGCCCTGACTTTC,TRBJ2-6,TRBV20-1,once,.
CASGLAGTVGGYTF,TGTGCTAGTGGTTTGGCCGGGACAGTAGGCGGCTACACCTTC,TRBJ1-2,TRBV12-5,.,TRBD1
CASSQILGQAYGYTF,TGCGCCAGCTCACAGATTTTGGGACAGGCCTATGGCTACACCTTC,TRBJ1-2,TRBV5-1,.,TRBD1
CASSPTRATDTQYF,TGCGCCAGCAGCCCGACTCGGGCCACAGATACGCAGTATTTT,TRBJ2-3,TRBV10-2,.,.
CASRLGSSASYNEQFF,TGTGCCAGCAGGTTAGGGTCTAGCGCATCCTACAATGAGCAGTTCTTC,TRBJ2-1,TRBV28,.,.
CASSQVGGGAYNEQFF,TGTGCCAGCAGCCAAGTGGGCGGGGGGGCCTACAATGAGCAGTTCTTC,TRBJ2-1,TRBV3-1,few,TRBD2
CSAGGGLTSSSYEQYF,TGCAGTGCGGGAGGGGGACTTACCTCTAGCTCCTACGAGCAGTACTTC,TRBJ2-7,TRBV20-1,.,.
CAITNRDGGDEQFF,TGTGCCATCACCAACCGGGACGGTGGCGATGAGCAGTTCTTC,TRBJ2-1,TRBV10-3,.,.
CASVSTGLNTEAFF,TGTGCCAGTGTATCGACAGGGCTCAACACTGAAGCTTTCTTT,TRBJ1-1,TRBV6-2/TRBV6-3,.,TRBD1